This TCR beta chain comes out of a study of T-cell memory formation after mild COVID-19. Germline assignment: CDR1 MNHEY and CDR2 SVGEGT. V lost 5 bases and J lost 7, with 11 bases in between. The CDR3 consists of 13 residues. 5'RACE with constant-segment primers yielded barcoded, UMI-tagged TCR alpha and TCR beta cDNA libraries. A single record per CDR3 protein comes from TCRdb applying MiXCR to the 5' RACE reads. The table includes about 410,000 distinct CDR3 sequences, approximately 19% detected once. The J gene is TRBJ2-2, the V gene TRBV6-2 or TRBV6-3; D call uncertain. Input material: PBMCs or a T cell subset sorted from them (not recorded which). The sequence came from a man younger than 35 who had mild COVID-19 (a few samples of this study predate the infection). Cell type and time point are not known. DNA of the CDR3: TGTGCCAGCAGTCCTTACTGGGACGGGGAGCTGTTTTTT. This encodes CASSPYWDGELFF.